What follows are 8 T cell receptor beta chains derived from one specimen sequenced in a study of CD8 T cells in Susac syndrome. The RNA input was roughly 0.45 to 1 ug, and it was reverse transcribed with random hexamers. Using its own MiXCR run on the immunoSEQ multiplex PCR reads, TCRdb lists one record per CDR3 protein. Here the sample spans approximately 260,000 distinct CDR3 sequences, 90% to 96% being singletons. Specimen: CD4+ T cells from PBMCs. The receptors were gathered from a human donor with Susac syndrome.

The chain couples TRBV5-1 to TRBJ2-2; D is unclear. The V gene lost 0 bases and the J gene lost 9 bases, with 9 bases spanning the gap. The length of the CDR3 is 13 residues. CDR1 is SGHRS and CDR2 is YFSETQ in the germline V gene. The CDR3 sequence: CASSLDSYWELFF. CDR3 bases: TGCGCCAGCAGCTTGGATTCGTACTGGGAGCTGTTTTTT.

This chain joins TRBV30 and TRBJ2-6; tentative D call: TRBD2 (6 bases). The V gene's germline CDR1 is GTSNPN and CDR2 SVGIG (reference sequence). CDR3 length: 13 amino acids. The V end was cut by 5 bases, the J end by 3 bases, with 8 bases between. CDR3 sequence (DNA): TGTGCCTGGGGGGGAGGTGGGGCCAACGTCCTGACTTTC. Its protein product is CAWGGGGANVLTF.

CDR3 coding DNA: TGTGCCTGGGTACCTCCGGGACACCTGAGCTCCTACGAGCAGTACTTC. As protein: CAWVPPGHLSSYEQYF. The chain combines TRBV30 with TRBJ2-7; the D gene is possibly TRBD1 (6 bases). CDR3 size: 16 residues. Germline V gene data show CDR1 as GTSNPN and CDR2 as SVGIG (reference sequence). The V and J ends lost 5 bases and 0 bases respectively, with 20 bases between them.

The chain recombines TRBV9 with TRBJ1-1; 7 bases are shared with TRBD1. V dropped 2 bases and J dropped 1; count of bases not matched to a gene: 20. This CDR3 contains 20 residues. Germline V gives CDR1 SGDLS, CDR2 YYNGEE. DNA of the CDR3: TGTGCCAGCAGCGTTCGTTCTCCTCCGACAGGGAGTGGAAGGAACACTGAAGCTTTCTTT. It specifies CASSVRSPPTGSGRNTEAFF.

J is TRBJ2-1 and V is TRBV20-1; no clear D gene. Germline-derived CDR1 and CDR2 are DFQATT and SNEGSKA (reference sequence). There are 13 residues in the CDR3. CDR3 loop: CRVGGPSYNEQFF. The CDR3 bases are TGCCGCGTGGGCGGACCCTCCTACAATGAGCAGTTCTTC.

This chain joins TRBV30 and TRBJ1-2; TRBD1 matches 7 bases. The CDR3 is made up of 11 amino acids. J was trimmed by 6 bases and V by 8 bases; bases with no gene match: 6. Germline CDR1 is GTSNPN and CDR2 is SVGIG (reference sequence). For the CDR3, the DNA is TGTGCCCGCGGGACAGAGAATGGCTACACCTTC. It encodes CARGTENGYTF.

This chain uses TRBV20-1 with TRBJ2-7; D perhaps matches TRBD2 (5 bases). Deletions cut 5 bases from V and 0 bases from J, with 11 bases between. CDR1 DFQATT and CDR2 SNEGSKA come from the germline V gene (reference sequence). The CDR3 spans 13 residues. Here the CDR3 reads CSAPFGVSYEQYF. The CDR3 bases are TGCAGTGCTCCATTCGGGGTCTCCTACGAGCAGTACTTC.

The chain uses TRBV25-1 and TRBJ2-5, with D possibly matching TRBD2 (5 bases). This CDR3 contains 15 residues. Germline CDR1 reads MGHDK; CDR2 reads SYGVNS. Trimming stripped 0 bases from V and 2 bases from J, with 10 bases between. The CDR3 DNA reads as TGTGCCAGCAGTGAATACGGGGTCGTACAAGAGACCCAGTACTTC. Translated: CASSEYGVVQETQYF.